The clone carrying this T cell receptor beta chain was seen ten or more times. Its target is unknown. This specimen belongs to a study of T-cell memory formation after mild COVID-19. Findings and limits, study-wide: Contracting clones localized mainly to CM and EM when CD4+ and mainly to EMRA when CD8+.

The germline V gene has CDR1 SNHLY and CDR2 FYNNEI. The CDR3 extends over 13 amino acids. The V end was cut by 7 bases, the J end by 5 bases, with 15 bases between. MiXCR was run by TCRdb on the 5' RACE reads, yielding one entry per CDR3 protein. Among some 150,000 distinct CDR3 sequences, about 6.1% were seen once, and the ten largest hold about 1.9%. This receptor was identified in an adult woman who had mild COVID-19 (a few samples of this study predate the infection). Cell type and time point are not known. The chain links TRBV2 to TRBJ2-7; no clear D gene. The material sequenced was PBMCs or a T cell subset sorted from them (not recorded which). The CDR3 sequence: CASKEQPGHEQYF. The CDR3, as DNA: TGTGCCAGCAAGGAACAGCCAGGACACGAGCAGTACTTC.